This is a list of T cell receptor beta chains from one sample in a study of T cells in Graves' hyperthyroidism and ophthalmopathy. Via MiXCR, TCRdb re-called the multiplex PCR reads, giving one row per CDR3 protein. The sample shows hundreds of thousands of distinct CDR3 sequences, more than 15% of them seen only once. The specimen was blood. Receptors were obtained from a woman aged 40 to 50 with Graves' ophthalmopathy. Each CDR3 is given with its conserved first and last residue. The D gene is left open where the match is weak. A row's size may be missing; if present it is once, few, many or a size class.

J	size	length	D	V	DNA	CDR3
TRBJ1-6	few	14	TRBD1	TRBV6-1	TGTGCCAGCAGCGGACAGGCGAAAAATTCACCCCTCCACTTT	CASSGQAKNSPLHF
TRBJ1-6	few	13	-	TRBV5-1	TGCGCCAGCAGCTTGACGGCAGACTCACCCCTCCACTTT	CASSLTADSPLHF
TRBJ1-1	many	15	TRBD1	TRBV18	TGTGCCAGCTCAACTACAGGGGCGGACGACACTGAAGCTTTCTTT	CASSTTGADDTEAFF
TRBJ2-5	-	13	TRBD2	TRBV7-9	TGTGCCAGCAGCTTTGGGACTACCCGAGTCCTGTACTTC	CASSFGTTRVLYF
TRBJ1-5	many	15	TRBD1	TRBV2	TGTGCCAGCAGGAACCGGGACAGGGGGCAACAGCCCCAGCATTTT	CASRNRDRGQQPQHF
TRBJ2-2	-	12	-	TRBV12-3/TRBV12-4	TGTGCCAGCGCTTGGAACTCCGGGGAGCTGTTTTTT	CASAWNSGELFF
TRBJ2-5	many	13	TRBD2	TRBV30	TGTGCTGCGGGACTAGCGTCTCAGGGGACCCAGTACTTC	CAAGLASQGTQYF
TRBJ2-3	many	20	TRBD2	TRBV6-2/TRBV6-3	TGTGCCAGCAGTTTCCCCGCGTTGAGGACTAGCAGCCGTAGCACAGATACGCAGTATTTT	CASSFPALRTSSRSTDTQYF
TRBJ2-1	-	14	TRBD1	TRBV20-1	TGCAGTGCTAGGTGGGACAGGGCCTTCAATGAGCAGTTCTTC	CSARWDRAFNEQFF
TRBJ2-1	-	17	TRBD2	TRBV15	TGTGCCACCAGCAGAGAAATGGCGGGAGGGTCGTACAATGAGCAGTTCTTC	CATSREMAGGSYNEQFF
TRBJ2-7	many	16	-	TRBV6-1	TGTGCCAGCAGTGAAAGGTACAGATTAGGCGCCTACGAGCAGTACTTC	CASSERYRLGAYEQYF
TRBJ2-1	many	15	-	TRBV6-1	TGTGCCAGCAGCATTAGCGGAGAAGGGCACAATGAGCAGTTCTTC	CASSISGEGHNEQFF
TRBJ1-1	many	13	-	TRBV5-1	TGCGCCAGCAGCTTGGGGGCAGAGCCTGAAGCTTTCTTT	CASSLGAEPEAFF
TRBJ2-7	-	13	-	TRBV27	TGTGCCAGCAGTTTATCGTACGCCTACGAGCAGTACTTC	CASSLSYAYEQYF
TRBJ1-2	many	15	TRBD1	TRBV12-3/TRBV12-4	TGTGCCAGCAGTCCAGGGGGACATGGCAGCTATGGCTACACCTTC	CASSPGGHGSYGYTF
TRBJ2-3	few	19	TRBD2	TRBV30	TGTGCCTGGAGTGTACAATCCCCCATACTAGCGGGAGATCTTGATACGCAGTATTTT	CAWSVQSPILAGDLDTQYF
TRBJ2-3	many	16	TRBD2	TRBV2	TGTGCCAGCAGTGAAACCCGGACTAGCGGGATGGATACGCAGTATTTT	CASSETRTSGMDTQYF
TRBJ2-1	few	15	TRBD2	TRBV19	TGTGCCAGTAGTATCCGACTAGCGGTTTACAATGAGCAGTTCTTC	CASSIRLAVYNEQFF
TRBJ1-1	many	14	TRBD1	TRBV2	TGTGCCAGCAGTCCACAGGGGGCGAGTACTGAAGCTTTCTTT	CASSPQGASTEAFF
TRBJ2-1	few	15	TRBD2	TRBV6-1	TGTGCCAGCAGTTTACTAGCGGGAGGGAAAAATGAGCAGTTCTTC	CASSLLAGGKNEQFF
TRBJ2-3	many	15	-	TRBV30	TGTGCCTGGAGTTTAGGGGGAACCCGTACAGATACGCAGTATTTT	CAWSLGGTRTDTQYF
TRBJ2-1	-	17	TRBD2	TRBV20-1	TGCAGTGCTAGAGACCCAACTAGCGGGGAGGGACTAGATGAGCAGTTCTTC	CSARDPTSGEGLDEQFF
TRBJ1-4	-	14	-	TRBV19	TGTGCCAGTAGTATACCTGGGAAGCGCGAAAAACTGTTTTTT	CASSIPGKREKLFF
TRBJ2-2	-	13	-	TRBV19	TGTGCCAGTAGTATATCTCATTCGGGGGAGCTGTTTTTT	CASSISHSGELFF
TRBJ1-6	-	15	-	TRBV5-5	TGTGCCAGCAGAGTTGGGGGGGCAGAAAATTCACCCCTCCACTTT	CASRVGGAENSPLHF
TRBJ1-1	many	13	TRBD1	TRBV29-1	TGCAGCGCAATGACAGGGTACATCACTGAAGCTTTCTTT	CSAMTGYITEAFF
TRBJ2-7	once	15	-	TRBV7-9	TGTGCCAGCAGCTCGGACAGGGAGGGGACCTACGAGCAGTACTTC	CASSSDREGTYEQYF
TRBJ2-3	-	16	TRBD2	TRBV25-1	TGTGCCAGCAGGAAGACTAGCGGGAGTGGGACAGATACGCAGTATTTT	CASRKTSGSGTDTQYF
TRBJ2-3	few	15	-	TRBV6-1	TGTGCCACGCTTGGTGCAGGTACTAGCACAGATACGCAGTATTTT	CATLGAGTSTDTQYF
TRBJ2-5	few	14	-	TRBV20-1	TGCAGTGCTAGAATCCAGGGAGGCAAGGGGACCCAGTACTTC	CSARIQGGKGTQYF
TRBJ1-5	many	15	-	TRBV7-9	TGTGCCAGCGCGGGGGGAGGGACGAGCAATCAGCCCCAGCATTTT	CASAGGGTSNQPQHF
TRBJ2-7	few	18	-	TRBV18	TGTGCCAGCTCCCTAAATAGTGGAGGAGCTCGGGCTATGGTCGAGCAGTACTTC	CASSLNSGGARAMVEQYF
TRBJ2-4	-	15	-	TRBV7-9	TGTGCCAGCAGCTCGGGATATCTAGCCAAAAACATTCAGTACTTC	CASSSGYLAKNIQYF
TRBJ2-1	-	17	-	TRBV5-1	-	CASSFYICSAEGNEQFF
TRBJ1-6	few	13	-	TRBV14	TGTGCCAGCAGCCAAGTGAGCGCGTCACCCCTCCACTTT	CASSQVSASPLHF
TRBJ2-5	many	13	-	TRBV5-1	TGCGCCAGCAGCTTCCCCTCGGGGGAGACCCAGTACTTC	CASSFPSGETQYF
TRBJ1-2	-	16	TRBD1	TRBV5-5	TGTGCCAGCAGCTTATCGGTGGACAGGGCGAACTATGGCTACACCTTC	CASSLSVDRANYGYTF
TRBJ2-5	many	14	-	TRBV2	TGTGCCAGCAGGCGCGACAGGAACCAAGAGACCCAGTACTTC	CASRRDRNQETQYF
TRBJ1-1	many	15	-	TRBV28	TGTGCCAGCAGTCTGACGGGACACCTGAACACTGAAGCTTTCTTT	CASSLTGHLNTEAFF
TRBJ2-2	-	15	TRBD1	TRBV11-2	TGTGCCAGCAGCCTTATGACAGGGATCACCGGGGAGCTGTTTTTT	CASSLMTGITGELFF
TRBJ2-1	-	14	-	TRBV6-2/TRBV6-3	TGTGCCAGCAGTTACATTCCAGGGGTCGATGAGCAGTTCTTC	CASSYIPGVDEQFF
TRBJ1-1	-	18	-	TRBV18	TGTGCCAGCTCACCACTTCACTTGATGTCAGGGGTCGACACTGAAGCTTTCTTT	CASSPLHLMSGVDTEAFF
TRBJ1-4	-	11	-	TRBV12-3/TRBV12-4	TGTGCCAGCAGCCAGACAGGAAAACTGTTTTTT	CASSQTGKLFF
TRBJ2-1	few	14	-	TRBV28	TGTGCCAGCAGTCCTTATCAAGGTGGCAATGAGCAGTTCTTC	CASSPYQGGNEQFF
TRBJ2-1	few	14	TRBD2	TRBV29-1	TGCAGCGTTGAAGTGACGGGGGGAAACAATGAGCAGTTCTTC	CSVEVTGGNNEQFF
TRBJ2-7	-	13	TRBD2	TRBV28	TGTGCCAGCAGTGCGGGGGGGGCTGGCGAGCAGTACTTC	CASSAGGAGEQYF
TRBJ2-1	-	14	TRBD1	TRBV7-9	TGTGCCAGCAGCTGGCGACAGGGCAATAATGAGCAGTTCTTC	CASSWRQGNNEQFF
TRBJ1-4	-	15	TRBD1	TRBV7-6	TGTGCCAGCAGCTTAGAGGTCAGGGGGCGAGAAAAACTGTTTTTT	CASSLEVRGREKLFF